Below are 26 T cell receptor beta chains sequenced from a single sample in a study of Ad26.COV2.S vaccination and SARS-CoV-2 variants. Measured with immunoSEQ multiplex PCR; TCRdb has only the in-frame clones, and not every one. The sample carries approximately 400,000 clones, 90% to 95% recorded once. The sample here was peripheral blood, taken after recovery from COVID-19. The origin of the receptors is a human donor who had recovered from COVID-19.

CDR3 loop: CASSEDGPLSPLHF. The CDR3 nucleotides read TGTGCCAGCAGTGAAGACGGACCCTTATCACCCCTCCACTTT. The V call is TRBV25-1, the J call TRBJ1-6, with D unresolved. The CDR3 contains 14 residues. CDR1 and CDR2 from the germline V gene are MGHDK and SYGVNS. Between the trimmed V and J ends, which lost 2 bases and 10 bases, there was a span of 12 bases.

The V call is TRBV19, the J call TRBJ2-7; D uncertain. V was clipped by 4 bases and J by 4 bases, with 14 bases between them. This CDR3 region has 14 residues. Germline V CDR1 and CDR2: LNHDA, SQIVND (reference sequence). The CDR3: CASSNFGLNYEQYF. CDR3 sequence (DNA): TGTGCCAGTAGTAATTTCGGCCTAAATTACGAGCAGTACTTC. The full variable domain, in which reference TRBV19 and TRBJ2-7 provide the parts outside the CDR3, is DGGITQSPKYLFRKEGQNVTLSCEQNLNHDAMYWYRQDPGQGLRLIYYSQIVNDFQKGDIAEGYSVSREKKESFPLTVTSAQKNPTAFYLCASSNFGLNYEQYFGPGTRLTVT.

V and J are TRBV6-5 and TRBJ1-1, with D uncertain. CDR3 length: 15 amino acids. In germline, CDR1 is MNHEY, CDR2 SVGAGI. V was clipped by 6 bases and J by 2 bases, with 16 bases between them. CDR3 region: CASRRIVRENTEAFF. The CDR3 bases are TGTGCCAGCAGACGGATAGTAAGGGAAAACACTGAAGCTTTCTTT.

This sequence joins TRBV9 and TRBJ1-1; D ambiguous. The CDR3 spans 13 residues. The germline gives CDR1 SGDLS, CDR2 YYNGEE. The ends were cut back, 1 base at V and 2 bases at J, with 6 bases in the middle. Here the CDR3 reads CASSVYSNTEAFF. The CDR3 coding sequence is TGTGCCAGCAGCGTATACAGTAACACTGAAGCTTTCTTT. Supplemented by reference TRBV9 and TRBJ1-1, the full variable domain reads DSGVTQTPKHLITATGQRVTLRCSPRSGDLSVYWYQQSLDQGLQFLIQYYNGEERAKGNILERFSAQQFPDLHSELNLSSLELGDSALYFCASSVYSNTEAFFGQGTRLTVV.

The genes are TRBV6-5 and TRBJ1-3, with D possibly matching TRBD1 (6 bases). The CDR3 extends over 13 amino acids. Germline loops: CDR1 MNHEY, CDR2 SVGAGI. Trimming took 2 bases from V and 4 from J, leaving 6 bases between them. CDR3 loop: CASSYTGGNTIYF. CDR3 coding DNA: TGTGCCAGCAGTTACACAGGGGGAAACACCATATATTTT.

This chain connects TRBV27 to TRBJ2-7; 15 nucleotides match TRBD2. Unmatched junction bases numbered 6, after V lost 5 bases and J lost 4 bases. CDR3 size: 16 residues. Per germline, CDR1 MNHEY and CDR2 SMNVEV (reference sequence). CDR3 sequence reads: CASSPRTSGGGYEQYF. Here the CDR3 DNA reads TGTGCCAGCAGTCCCCGGACTAGCGGGGGGGGTTACGAGCAGTACTTC.

The chain has TRBV5-1 and TRBJ2-5; 10 bases are a match to TRBD2. The germline V gene has CDR1 SGHRS and CDR2 YFSETQ. V dropped 0 bases and J dropped 4; count of bases not matched to a gene: 12. This CDR3 has 18 residues. The CDR3 DNA follows: TGCGCCAGCAGCTTGGCCGGAGGTAGCGGGGGGCGGGGAGAGACCCAGTACTTC. Protein: CASSLAGGSGGRGETQYF. The whole variable domain, filled in from reference TRBV5-1 and TRBJ2-5, reads KAGVTQTPRYLIKTRGQQVTLSCSPISGHRSVSWYQQTPGQGLQFLFEYFSETQRNKGNFPGRFSGRQFSNSRSEMNVSTLELGDSALYLCASSLAGGSGGRGETQYFGPGTRLLVL.

The V and J genes are TRBV6-6 and TRBJ1-1; TRBD1 might be the D (6 bases). The CDR3 has 16 residues. CDR1 is MNHNY, CDR2 SVGAGI, per germline (reference sequence). The germline V and J ends were trimmed by 2 bases and 1 base, with 14 bases remaining between them. The CDR3: CASSYPEGTTNTEAFF. CDR3 DNA sequence: TGTGCCAGCAGTTACCCCGAGGGGACAACGAACACTGAAGCTTTCTTT.

V is TRBV27 and J is TRBJ2-3; possibly TRBD2 for D (5 bases). The germline gives CDR1 MNHEY, CDR2 SMNVEV (reference sequence). The ends were cut back, 5 bases at V and 2 bases at J, with 11 bases in the middle. This CDR3 is 14 amino acids long. CDR3 sequence: CASSTRRDTDTQYF. The CDR3 DNA reads as TGTGCCAGCAGTACGCGACGGGACACAGATACGCAGTATTTT.

This clone was counted once. This chain links TRBV5-6 with TRBJ2-7; tentatively, D is TRBD2 (7 bases). CDR1 is SGHDT, CDR2 YYEEEE, per germline. The CDR3 extends over 14 amino acids. V was clipped by 4 bases and J by 1 base, with 12 bases between them. The CDR3 is CASSLGGLSYEQYF. CDR3 bases: TGTGCCAGCAGCCTGGGGGGGCTATCCTACGAGCAGTACTTC. The entire variable domain, with the rest obtained from reference TRBV5-6 and TRBJ2-7, is as follows: DAGVTQSPTHLIKTRGQQVTLRCSPKSGHDTVSWYQQALGQGPQFIFQYYEEEERQRGNFPDRFSGHQFPNYSSELNVNALLLGDSALYLCASSLGGLSYEQYFGPGTRLTVT.

The chain joins TRBV5-1 to TRBJ2-1; 9 nucleotides line up with TRBD2. After removal of 0 bases from V and 5 bases from J, the junction contained 6 bases not matched to a gene. The CDR3 totals 16 residues. The V gene's germline CDR1 is SGHRS and CDR2 YFSETQ. In DNA, the CDR3 is TGCGCCAGCAGCTTGGACCCAGCGGGGGGTCACAATGAGCAGTTCTTC. It is translated as CASSLDPAGGHNEQFF.

The chain is built from TRBV19 and TRBJ2-2; possibly TRBD1 or TRBD2 for D (5 bases each). Germline V gives CDR1 LNHDA, CDR2 SQIVND (reference sequence). The V and J ends lost 10 bases and 5 bases respectively, with 11 bases between them. There are 12 residues in the CDR3. The CDR3 bases are TGTGCCACCAACTGGGGGACCGGGGAGCTGTTTTTT. It yields the protein CATNWGTGELFF.

The CDR3 is CASSPGTTGELFF. CDR3 bases: TGCGCCAGCAGTCCCGGGACAACCGGGGAGCTGTTTTTT. This chain joins TRBV10-2 and TRBJ2-2, with D maybe TRBD1 (6 bases). CDR1 is WSHSY, CDR2 SAAADI, per germline. The CDR3 spans 13 residues. With 5 bases removed from V and 5 bases from J, the gap between germline ends came to 9 bases.

About this clone itself: The junction departs from the called germline gene at one end, perhaps through a read error. The chain combines TRBV6-1 with TRBJ2-4, with TRBD1 matching over 7 bases. Germline CDR1 is MNHNS and CDR2 is SASEGT. This CDR3 contains 14 residues. CDR3: CASSQAGTVSIQYF. The CDR3 nucleotides read TGTGCCAGCAGTCAAGCCGGGACAGTAAGCATTCAGTACTTC.

Written as DNA, the CDR3 is TGTGCCAGTAGTTCACCCTACGAGCAGTACTTC. This sequence encodes CASSSPYEQYF. This chain links TRBV19 with TRBJ2-7; D not resolved. Germline CDR1 is LNHDA and CDR2 is SQIVND (reference sequence). V was clipped by 5 bases and J by 2 bases, with 4 bases between them. The CDR3 extends over 11 amino acids.

The chain is built from TRBV4-1 and TRBJ1-2; D possibly corresponds to TRBD1 (5 bases). V was trimmed by 2 bases and J by 1 base, leaving 11 bases between them. The CDR3 covers 15 residues. The germline CDR1 and CDR2 sequences are MGHRA and YSYEKL. This CDR3 is CASSQTGLVNYGYTF. For the CDR3, the DNA is TGCGCCAGCAGCCAAACGGGACTGGTTAACTATGGCTACACCTTC.

The chain combines TRBV6-5 with TRBJ1-6, with a weak D call TRBD1 (5 bases). CDR3 length: 14 residues. CDR1 and CDR2 (germline): MNHEY, SVGAGI. The V end lost 4 bases, the J end lost 10 bases, and 14 bases lay between the germline ends. CDR3: CASSLGQVGSPLHF. CDR3 DNA sequence: TGTGCCAGCAGTTTGGGGCAGGTTGGCTCACCCCTCCACTTT.

The chain uses TRBV12-3 or TRBV12-4 and TRBJ1-2; D is possibly TRBD1 (6 bases). The CDR3 extends over 12 amino acids. V lost 6 bases and J lost 8, with 13 bases in between. DNA of the CDR3: TGTGCCAGCAGGGAGACAGGCGGCGGCTACACCTTC. It specifies CASRETGGGYTF.

This chain joins TRBV7-6 and TRBJ1-6; a possible D gene is TRBD1 (6 bases). V lost 5 bases and J lost 6, with 14 bases in between. Germline CDR1 is SGHVS and CDR2 is FNYEAQ. This CDR3 spans 15 amino acids. The CDR3 coding sequence is TGTGCCAGCAGCCTAAGGACAGATCTTAATTCACCCCTCCACTTT. Translating gives CASSLRTDLNSPLHF. The full variable domain, in which reference TRBV7-6 and TRBJ1-6 provide the parts outside the CDR3, is GAGVSQSPRYKVTKRGQDVALRCDPISGHVSLYWYRQALGQGPEFLTYFNYEAQQDKSGLPNDRFSAERPEGSISTLTIQRTEQRDSAMYRCASSLRTDLNSPLHFGNGTRLTVT.

The rearrangement uses TRBV29-1 and TRBJ1-1, with a weak D call TRBD1 (6 bases). V lost 5 bases and J 1 base, leaving 8 bases between the germline ends. Germline V gene sequence: CDR1 SQVTM, CDR2 ANQGSEA. There are 12 residues in the CDR3. The CDR3 bases are TGCAGCGTTCACAGGGAGAACACTGAAGCTTTCTTT. Residues: CSVHRENTEAFF.

This clone appeared a single time. The V gene is TRBV29-1, the J gene TRBJ1-5; possible D gene TRBD1, 6 bases. Trimming removed 6 bases at V and 4 bases at J, with 19 bases between. The germline V gene encodes CDR1 SQVTM and CDR2 ANQGSEA. The CDR3 contains 15 residues. The CDR3 spells CSVGEPGQANQPQHF. CDR3 in DNA: TGCAGCGTCGGGGAACCGGGACAAGCTAATCAGCCCCAGCATTTT.

This clone was seen just once. The chain uses TRBV24-1 and TRBJ2-1; no clear D. Deletions cut 4 bases from V and 8 bases from J, with 11 bases between. The CDR3 sequence is 13 residues long. Germline values: CDR1 KGHDR, CDR2 SFDVKD. CDR3 amino acids: CATSEPPRDEQFF. Here the CDR3 DNA reads TGTGCCACCAGTGAACCTCCTCGGGATGAGCAGTTCTTC.

V gene TRBV7-2 combines with J gene TRBJ2-7, with 7 bases that match TRBD1. V was clipped by 2 bases and J by 0 bases; unmatched bases: 7. The CDR3 sequence is 16 residues long. The germline CDR1 and CDR2 sequences are SGHTA and FQGNSA. CDR3 in DNA: TGTGCCAGCAGCTTACGCCGGACAGGCGGCTCCTACGAGCAGTACTTC. Its protein is CASSLRRTGGSYEQYF. Based on the CDR3 plus reference TRBV7-2 and TRBJ2-7, the full variable domain is GAGVSQSPSNKVTEKGKDVELRCDPISGHTALYWYRQSLGQGLEFLIYFQGNSAPDKSGLPSDRFSAERTGGSVSTLTIQRTQQEDSAVYLCASSLRRTGGSYEQYFGPGTRLTVT.

The chain employs TRBV2 and TRBJ2-3; D tentatively reads TRBD1 or TRBD2 (5 bases each). CDR1 and CDR2 from the germline V gene are SNHLY and FYNNEI. V gave up 5 bases and J gave up 1 base, with 13 bases separating them. The CDR3 totals 15 residues. CDR3 nucleotides: TGTGCCAGCAGTAACCGGGACCGAGGCACAGATACGCAGTATTTT. Amino acids: CASSNRDRGTDTQYF.

The gene calls are TRBV10-3 and TRBJ2-5, with 10 bases lining up with TRBD2. Germline V CDR1 and CDR2: ENHRY, SYGVKD. The V segment lost 2 bases and the J segment 6 bases; nucleotides outside the gene matches: 12. The CDR3 covers 17 residues. This chain's CDR3 is CAISEVAGGKGEKTQYF. The CDR3 nucleotides read TGTGCCATCAGTGAGGTAGCGGGAGGCAAGGGGGAGAAGACCCAGTACTTC.

The rearrangement uses TRBV19 and TRBJ1-2; 9 bases align to TRBD1. The CDR3 runs 16 residues. The junction had 8 bases not matched to a gene; V was cut back by 4 bases and J by 2 bases. Per the germline V gene, CDR1 is LNHDA and CDR2 is SQIVND (reference sequence). In DNA, the CDR3 is TGTGCCAGTAGTAGACGCGGGACAGGGCAAAACTATGGCTACACCTTC. Amino acid sequence: CASSRRGTGQNYGYTF.